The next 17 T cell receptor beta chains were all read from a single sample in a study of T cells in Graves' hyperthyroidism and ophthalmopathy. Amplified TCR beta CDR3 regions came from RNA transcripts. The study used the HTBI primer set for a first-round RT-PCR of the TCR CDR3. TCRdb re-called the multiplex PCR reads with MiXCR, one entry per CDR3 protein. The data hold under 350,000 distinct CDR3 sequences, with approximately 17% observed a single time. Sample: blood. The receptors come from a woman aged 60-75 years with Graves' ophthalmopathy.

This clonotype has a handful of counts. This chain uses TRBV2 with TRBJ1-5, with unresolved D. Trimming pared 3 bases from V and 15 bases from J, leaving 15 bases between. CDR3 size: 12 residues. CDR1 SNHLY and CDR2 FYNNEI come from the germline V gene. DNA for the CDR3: TGTGCCAGCAGTGAGGAGGCGGCTTCCCGGCATTTT. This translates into CASSEEAASRHF.

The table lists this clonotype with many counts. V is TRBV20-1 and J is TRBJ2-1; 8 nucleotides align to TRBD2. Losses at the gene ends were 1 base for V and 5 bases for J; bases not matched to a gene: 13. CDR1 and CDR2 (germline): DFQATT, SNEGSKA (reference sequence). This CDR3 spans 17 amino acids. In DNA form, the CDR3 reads TGCAGTGCTAGAGGACGAAAACTAGCGGTCCTCCACAATGAGCAGTTCTTC. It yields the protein CSARGRKLAVLHNEQFF.

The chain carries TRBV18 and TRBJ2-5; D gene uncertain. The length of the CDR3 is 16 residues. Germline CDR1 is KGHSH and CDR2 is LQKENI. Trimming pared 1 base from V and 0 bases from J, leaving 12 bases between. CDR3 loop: CASSPQSRAYQETQYF. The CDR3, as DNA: TGTGCCAGCTCACCACAGTCCAGAGCGTACCAAGAGACCCAGTACTTC. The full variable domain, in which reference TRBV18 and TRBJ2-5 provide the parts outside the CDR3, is NAGVMQNPRHLVRRRGQEARLRCSPMKGHSHVYWYRQLPEEGLKFMVYLQKENIIDESGMPKERFSAEFPKEGPSILRIQQVVRGDSAAYFCASSPQSRAYQETQYFGPGTRLLVL.

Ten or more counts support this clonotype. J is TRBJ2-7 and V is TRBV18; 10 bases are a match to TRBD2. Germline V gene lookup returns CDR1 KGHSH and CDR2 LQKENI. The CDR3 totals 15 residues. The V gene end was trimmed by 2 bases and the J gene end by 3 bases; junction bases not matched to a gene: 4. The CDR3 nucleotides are TGTGCCAGCTCACCAGGGCTAGCGGGAGACTACGAGCAGTACTTC. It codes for CASSPGLAGDYEQYF. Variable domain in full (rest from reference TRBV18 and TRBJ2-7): NAGVMQNPRHLVRRRGQEARLRCSPMKGHSHVYWYRQLPEEGLKFMVYLQKENIIDESGMPKERFSAEFPKEGPSILRIQQVVRGDSAAYFCASSPGLAGDYEQYFGPGTRLTVT.

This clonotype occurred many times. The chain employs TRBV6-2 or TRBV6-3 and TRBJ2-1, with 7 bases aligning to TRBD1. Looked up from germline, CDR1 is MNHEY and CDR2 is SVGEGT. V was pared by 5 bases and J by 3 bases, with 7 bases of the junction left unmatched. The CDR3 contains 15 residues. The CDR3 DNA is TGTGCCAGCAGTGGGCGACAGGGTGTCTACAATGAGCAGTTCTTC. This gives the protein CASSGRQGVYNEQFF.

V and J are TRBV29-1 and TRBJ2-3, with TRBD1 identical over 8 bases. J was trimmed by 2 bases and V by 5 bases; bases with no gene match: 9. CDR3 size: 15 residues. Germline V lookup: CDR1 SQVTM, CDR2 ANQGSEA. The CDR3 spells CSVCKGGQATDTQYF. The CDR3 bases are TGCAGCGTTTGTAAGGGGGGACAGGCCACAGATACGCAGTATTTT.

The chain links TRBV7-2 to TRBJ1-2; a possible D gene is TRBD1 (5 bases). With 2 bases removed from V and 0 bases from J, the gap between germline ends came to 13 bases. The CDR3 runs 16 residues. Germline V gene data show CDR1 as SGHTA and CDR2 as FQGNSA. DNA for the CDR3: TGTGCCAGCAGCTTACCACTGGGGCCCTCTAACTATGGCTACACCTTC. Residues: CASSLPLGPSNYGYTF.

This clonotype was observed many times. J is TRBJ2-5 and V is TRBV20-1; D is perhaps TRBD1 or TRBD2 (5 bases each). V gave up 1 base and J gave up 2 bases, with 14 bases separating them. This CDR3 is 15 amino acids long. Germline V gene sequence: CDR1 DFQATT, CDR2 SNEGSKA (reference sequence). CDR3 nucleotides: TGCAGTGCTAGAGGGCCCGGGACCACACAAGAGACCCAGTACTTC. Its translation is CSARGPGTTQETQYF.

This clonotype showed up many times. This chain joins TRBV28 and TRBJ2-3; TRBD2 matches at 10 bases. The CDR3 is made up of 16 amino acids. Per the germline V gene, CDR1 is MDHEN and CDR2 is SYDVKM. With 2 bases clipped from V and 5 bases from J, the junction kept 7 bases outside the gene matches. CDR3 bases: TGTGCCAGCAGTTTAGGAGCGGGAGGGCCTGAAGATACGCAGTATTTT. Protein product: CASSLGAGGPEDTQYF.

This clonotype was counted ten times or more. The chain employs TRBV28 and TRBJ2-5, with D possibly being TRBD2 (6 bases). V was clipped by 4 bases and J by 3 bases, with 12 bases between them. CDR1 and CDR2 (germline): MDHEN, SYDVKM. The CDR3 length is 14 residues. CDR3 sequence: CASSSSGTEETQYF. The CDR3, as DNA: TGTGCCAGCAGTTCCTCCGGGACTGAAGAGACCCAGTACTTC. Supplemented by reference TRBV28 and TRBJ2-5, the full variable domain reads DVKVTQSSRYLVKRTGEKVFLECVQDMDHENMFWYRQDPGLGLRLIYFSYDVKMKEKGDIPEGYSVSREKKERFSLILESASTNQTSMYLCASSSSGTEETQYFGPGTRLLVL.

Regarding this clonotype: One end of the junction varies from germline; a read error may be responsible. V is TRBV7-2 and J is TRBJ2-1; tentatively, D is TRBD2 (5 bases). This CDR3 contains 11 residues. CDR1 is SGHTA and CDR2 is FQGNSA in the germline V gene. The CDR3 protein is CASSLGGSLVF. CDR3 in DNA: TGTGCCAGCAGCTTAGGTGGGAGTTTGGTCTTC.

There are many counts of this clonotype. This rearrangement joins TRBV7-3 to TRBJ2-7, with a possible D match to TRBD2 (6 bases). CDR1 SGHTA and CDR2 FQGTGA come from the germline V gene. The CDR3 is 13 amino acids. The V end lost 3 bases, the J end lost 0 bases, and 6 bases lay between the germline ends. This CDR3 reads CASSFGGSYEQYF. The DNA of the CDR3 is TGTGCCAGCAGCTTCGGGGGCTCCTACGAGCAGTACTTC.

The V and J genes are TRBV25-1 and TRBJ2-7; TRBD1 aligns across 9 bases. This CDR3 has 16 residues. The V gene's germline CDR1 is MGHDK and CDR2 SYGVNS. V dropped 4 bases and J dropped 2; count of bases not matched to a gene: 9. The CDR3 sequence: CASSGYPGQGTYEQYF. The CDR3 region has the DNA TGTGCCAGCAGTGGTTACCCGGGACAGGGTACCTACGAGCAGTACTTC.

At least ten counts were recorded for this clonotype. CDR3 nucleotides: TGTGCCAGCAGCTTATGGGGGGCCACTGAAGCTTTCTTT. Translation: CASSLWGATEAFF. V usage is TRBV7-2 and J usage is TRBJ1-1, with TRBD1 as a possible D gene (6 bases). The CDR3 length is 13 residues. Germline CDR1 SGHTA, CDR2 FQGNSA. V dropped 2 bases and J dropped 4 bases, with 8 bases sitting between them.

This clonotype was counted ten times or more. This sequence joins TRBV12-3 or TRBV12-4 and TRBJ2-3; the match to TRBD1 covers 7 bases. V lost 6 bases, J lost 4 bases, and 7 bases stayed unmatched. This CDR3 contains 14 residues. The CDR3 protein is CASRRQGAPDTQYF. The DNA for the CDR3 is TGTGCCAGCAGGAGACAGGGAGCCCCAGATACGCAGTATTTT.

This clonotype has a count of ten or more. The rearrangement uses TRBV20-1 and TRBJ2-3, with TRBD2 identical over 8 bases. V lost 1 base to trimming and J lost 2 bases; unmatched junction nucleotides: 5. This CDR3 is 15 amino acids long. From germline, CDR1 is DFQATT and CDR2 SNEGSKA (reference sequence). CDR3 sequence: CSARAGRGVTDTQYF. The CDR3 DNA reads TGCAGTGCTAGAGCTGGGCGGGGGGTCACAGATACGCAGTATTTT.

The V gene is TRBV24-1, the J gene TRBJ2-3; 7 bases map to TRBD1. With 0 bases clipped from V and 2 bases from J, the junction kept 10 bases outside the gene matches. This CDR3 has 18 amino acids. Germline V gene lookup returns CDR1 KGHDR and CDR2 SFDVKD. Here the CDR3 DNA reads TGTGCCACCAGTGATTTGCGGACAGGCCCCCAGCCCACAGATACGCAGTATTTT. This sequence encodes CATSDLRTGPQPTDTQYF.